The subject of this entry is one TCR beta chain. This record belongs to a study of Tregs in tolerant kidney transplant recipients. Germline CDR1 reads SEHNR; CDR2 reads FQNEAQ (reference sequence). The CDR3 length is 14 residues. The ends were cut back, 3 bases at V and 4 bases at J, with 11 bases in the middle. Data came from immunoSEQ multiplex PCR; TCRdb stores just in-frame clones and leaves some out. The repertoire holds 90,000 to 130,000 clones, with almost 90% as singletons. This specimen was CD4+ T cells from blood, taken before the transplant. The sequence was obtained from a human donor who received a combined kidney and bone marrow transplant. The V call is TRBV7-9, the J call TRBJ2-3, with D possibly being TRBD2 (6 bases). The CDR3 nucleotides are TGTGCCAGCAGCTTGCGCGGGGCGGCAGATACGCAGTATTTT. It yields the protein CASSLRGAADTQYF.